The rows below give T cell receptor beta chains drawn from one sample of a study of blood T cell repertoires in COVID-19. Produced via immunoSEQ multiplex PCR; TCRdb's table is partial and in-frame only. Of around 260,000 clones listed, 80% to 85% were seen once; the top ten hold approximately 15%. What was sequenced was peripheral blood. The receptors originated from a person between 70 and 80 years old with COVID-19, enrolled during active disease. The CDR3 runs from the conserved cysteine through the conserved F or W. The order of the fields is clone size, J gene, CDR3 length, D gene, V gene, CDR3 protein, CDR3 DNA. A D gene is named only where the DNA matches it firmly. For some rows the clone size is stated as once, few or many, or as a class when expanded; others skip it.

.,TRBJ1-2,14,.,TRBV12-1,CASSFPRGYYGYTF,TGTGCCAGCAGCTTCCCCCGCGGGTACTATGGCTACACCTTC
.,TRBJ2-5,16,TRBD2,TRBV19,CASSRHSGGAVETQYF,TGTGCCAGTAGTCGGCACAGCGGGGGGGCGGTAGAGACCCAGTACTTC
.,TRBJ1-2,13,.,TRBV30,CAWSGAKNYGYTF,TGTGCCTGGAGCGGTGCAAAAAACTATGGCTACACCTTC
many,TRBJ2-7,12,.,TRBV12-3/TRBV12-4,CASSLGSYEQYF,TGTGCCAGCAGTTTAGGTAGCTACGAGCAGTACTTC
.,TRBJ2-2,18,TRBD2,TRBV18,CASSPLAGGAANTGELFF,TGTGCCAGCTCACCACTAGCGGGGGGAGCCGCGAACACCGGGGAGCTGTTTTTT
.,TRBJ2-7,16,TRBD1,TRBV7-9,CASSPRTETGKYEQYF,TGTGCCAGCAGCCCCAGGACCGAGACAGGGAAGTACGAGCAGTACTTC
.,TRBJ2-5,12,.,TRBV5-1,CASSFSEETQYF,TGCGCCAGCAGCTTCTCCGAAGAGACCCAGTACTTC
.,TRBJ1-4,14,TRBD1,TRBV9,CASSVDTGDEKLFF,TGTGCCAGCAGCGTAGACACAGGGGATGAAAAACTGTTTTTT
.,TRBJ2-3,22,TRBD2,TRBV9,CPRRARGDLRRGGNRRSDTQYF,TGCCCCCGCCGCGCCCGCGGGGATTTGCGGCGGGGGGGCAACAGGAGGTCAGATACGCAGTATTTT
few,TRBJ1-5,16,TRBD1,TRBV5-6,CASPGQGGYSNQPQHF,TGTGCCAGTCCGGGACAGGGGGGATATAGCAATCAGCCCCAGCATTTT
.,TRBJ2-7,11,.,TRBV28,CASSLAYEQYF,TGTGCCAGCAGTTTGGCTTACGAGCAGTACTTC
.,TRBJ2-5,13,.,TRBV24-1,CATSEGVTETQYF,TGTGCCACCAGTGAAGGGGTCACCGAGACCCAGTACTTC
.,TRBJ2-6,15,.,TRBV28,CASSSFRVGANVLTF,TGTGCCAGCAGTTCCTTCAGGGTCGGGGCCAACGTCCTGACTTTC
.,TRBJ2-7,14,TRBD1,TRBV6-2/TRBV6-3,CASSLETGFVEQYF,TGTGCCAGCAGTCTCGAGACAGGGTTTGTCGAGCAGTACTTC
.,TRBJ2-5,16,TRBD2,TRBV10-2,CASSGQAGGPRETQYF,TGCGCCAGCAGTGGGCAAGCGGGGGGGCCAAGAGAGACCCAGTACTTC
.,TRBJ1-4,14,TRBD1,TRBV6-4,CASRGTADNEKLFF,TGTGCCAGCAGAGGGACAGCCGATAATGAAAAACTGTTTTTT
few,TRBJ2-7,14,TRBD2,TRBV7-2,CASSLGREKNEQYF,TGTGCCAGCAGCTTAGGGCGGGAGAAGAACGAGCAGTACTTC
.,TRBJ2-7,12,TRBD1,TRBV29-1,CSVRTGAHEQYF,TGCAGCGTTAGGACAGGGGCCCACGAGCAGTACTTC
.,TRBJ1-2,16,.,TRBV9,CASSVDGRITNYGYTF,TGTGCCAGCAGCGTAGACGGCAGGATAACTAACTATGGCTACACCTTC
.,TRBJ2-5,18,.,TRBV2,CASSDPPELSENQETQYF,TGTGCCAGCAGTGACCCCCCTGAGCTTTCCGAGAACCAAGAGACCCAGTACTTC
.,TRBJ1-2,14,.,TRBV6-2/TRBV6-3,CASSTAAAGYGYTF,TGTGCCAGCAGCACCGCGGCGGCGGGTTATGGCTACACCTTC
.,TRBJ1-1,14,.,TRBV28,CASSLNGPNTEAFF,TGTGCCAGCAGTTTAAACGGTCCGAACACTGAAGCTTTCTTT
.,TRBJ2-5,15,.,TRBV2,CATSSGGLGFGTQYF,TGTGCCACCTCCTCGGGGGGCTTGGGTTTTGGGACCCAGTACTTC
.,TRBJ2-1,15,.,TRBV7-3,CASSPRVSAYNEQFF,TGTGCCAGCAGCCCACGGGTCTCCGCCTACAATGAGCAGTTCTTC
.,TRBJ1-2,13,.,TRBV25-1,CASSLGGFDGYTF,TGTGCCAGCAGCTTGGGGGGGTTTGATGGCTACACCTTC
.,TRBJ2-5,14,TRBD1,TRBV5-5,CASSLQQGPETQYF,TGTGCCAGCAGCTTGCAACAGGGGCCCGAGACCCAGTACTTC
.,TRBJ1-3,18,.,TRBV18,CASSPRANSVSSGNTIYF,TGTGCCAGCTCACCACGGGCTAACAGTGTATCGTCTGGAAACACCATATATTTT
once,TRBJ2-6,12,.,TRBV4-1,CASRQLGDVLTF,TGCGCCAGCAGGCAGCTCGGGGACGTCCTGACTTTC
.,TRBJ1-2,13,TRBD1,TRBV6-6,CASSNDRVGGYTF,TGTGCCAGCAGCAATGACAGGGTAGGGGGCTACACCTTC
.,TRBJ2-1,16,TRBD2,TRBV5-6,CASSNGLAGSYNEQFF,TGTGCCAGCAGCAACGGACTAGCGGGCTCCTACAATGAGCAGTTCTTC
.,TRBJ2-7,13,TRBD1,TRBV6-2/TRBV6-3,CASSPKTGGGQYF,TGTGCCAGCAGCCCCAAAACAGGGGGAGGGCAGTACTTC
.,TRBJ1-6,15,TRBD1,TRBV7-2,CASSLDRASNSPLHF,TGTGCCAGCAGCTTGGACAGGGCTTCAAATTCACCCCTCCACTTT
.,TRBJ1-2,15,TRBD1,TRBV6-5,CASSRKADRENGYTF,TGTGCCAGCAGTAGGAAAGCGGACAGGGAGAATGGCTACACCTTC
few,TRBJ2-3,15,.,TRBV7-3,CASSSMGRGRDTQYF,TGTGCCAGCAGTTCAATGGGGCGGGGTCGAGATACGCAGTATTTT